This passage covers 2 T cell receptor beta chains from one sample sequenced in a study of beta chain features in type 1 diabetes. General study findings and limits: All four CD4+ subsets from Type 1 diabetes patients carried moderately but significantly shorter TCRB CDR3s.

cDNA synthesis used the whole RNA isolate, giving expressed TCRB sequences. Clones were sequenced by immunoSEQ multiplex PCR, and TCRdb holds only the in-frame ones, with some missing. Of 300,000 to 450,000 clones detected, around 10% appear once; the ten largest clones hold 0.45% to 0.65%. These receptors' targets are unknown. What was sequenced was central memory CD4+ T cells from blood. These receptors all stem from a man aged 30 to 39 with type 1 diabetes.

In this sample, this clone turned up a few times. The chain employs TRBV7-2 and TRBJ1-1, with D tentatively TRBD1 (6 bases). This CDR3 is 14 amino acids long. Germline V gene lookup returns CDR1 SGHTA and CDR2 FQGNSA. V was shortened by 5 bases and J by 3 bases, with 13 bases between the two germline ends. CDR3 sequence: CASSPQGMDTEAFF. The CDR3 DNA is TGTGCCAGCAGCCCGCAGGGGATGGACACTGAAGCTTTCTTT.

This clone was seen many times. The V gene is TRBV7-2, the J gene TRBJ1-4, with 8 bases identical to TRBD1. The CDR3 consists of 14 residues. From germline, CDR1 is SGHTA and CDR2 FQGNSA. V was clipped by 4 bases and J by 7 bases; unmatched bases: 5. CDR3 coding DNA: TGTGCCAGCAGCTGGCAGGGGGCGGGTGAAAAACTGTTTTTT. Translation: CASSWQGAGEKLFF. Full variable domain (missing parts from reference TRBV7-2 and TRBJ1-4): GAGVSQSPSNKVTEKGKDVELRCDPISGHTALYWYRQSLGQGLEFLIYFQGNSAPDKSGLPSDRFSAERTGGSVSTLTIQRTQQEDSAVYLCASSWQGAGEKLFFGSGTQLSVL.